This TCR beta chain was documented in a study of blood T cell repertoires in COVID-19. Assignment of participants to cohorts was predicated upon participant-reported clinical history. This clone came up a few times. Sequenced by immunoSEQ multiplex PCR; TCRdb stores in-frame clones only, minus some. The table lists about 230,000 clones, roughly 90% of them singletons. Between the trimmed V and J ends, which lost 3 bases and 6 bases, there was a span of 17 bases. The germline CDR1 and CDR2 sequences are LGHDT and YNNKEL (reference sequence). CDR3 size: 15 residues. Material: PBMCs or T cells enriched from blood (not recorded which). The sequence came from a woman aged 30 to 39 with acute COVID-19. The chain has TRBV3-1 (or the pseudogene TRBV3-2) and TRBJ1-1; unclear D gene. The CDR3 bases are TGTGCCAGCAGCCATGCTAATTGGTTTCCTGCTGAAGCTTTCTTT. This sequence encodes CASSHANWFPAEAFF.